The 7 T cell receptor beta chains given below trace back to one sample, sequenced in a study of blood T cell repertoires in COVID-19. Assay used: immunoSEQ multiplex PCR; TCRdb lists only in-frame clones, some missing. The sample holds roughly 200,000 clones, around 90% seen once. Sequenced material: peripheral blood. The receptors originated from a woman under 30 who had recovered from COVID-19.

The chain links TRBV7-2 to TRBJ2-7; D remains ambiguous. Trimming took off 3 bases at V and 0 bases at J, with 15 bases between the two ends. CDR1 and CDR2 from the germline V gene are SGHTA and FQGNSA. This CDR3 spans 16 amino acids. CDR3 sequence: CASSLGILPASYEQYF. DNA for the CDR3: TGTGCCAGCAGCTTGGGCATTTTACCCGCCTCCTACGAGCAGTACTTC.

The CDR3 reads CSAQPNTGELFF. The CDR3 nucleotides are TGCAGCGCACAGCCGAACACCGGGGAGCTGTTTTTT. The rearrangement joins TRBV29-1 to TRBJ2-2; D remains ambiguous. V was clipped by 7 bases and J by 0 bases, with 6 bases between them. The CDR3 length is 12 residues. Germline V gene sequence: CDR1 SQVTM, CDR2 ANQGSEA.

The V call is TRBV29-1, the J call TRBJ2-2; possibly TRBD1 for D (5 bases). The CDR3 is 14 residues long. Trimming pared 6 bases from V and 6 bases from J, leaving 17 bases between. CDR1 and CDR2 (germline): SQVTM, ANQGSEA. The CDR3 nucleotides are TGCAGCGTCAATTCCCAGGGTAGAGCCGGGGAGCTGTTTTTT. Amino acid sequence: CSVNSQGRAGELFF.

The V and J genes are TRBV7-9 and TRBJ2-3; D ambiguous. V lost 1 base and J lost 0, with 8 bases in between. The CDR3 is 15 residues long. Germline loops: CDR1 SEHNR, CDR2 FQNEAQ (reference sequence). CDR3: CASSLVARSTDTQYF. DNA of the CDR3: TGTGCCAGCAGCTTAGTGGCCAGAAGCACAGATACGCAGTATTTT.

V and J are TRBV4-3 and TRBJ2-1; perhaps TRBD1 as D (6 bases). The length of the CDR3 is 16 residues. V dropped 1 base and J dropped 1 base, with 11 bases sitting between them. Per germline, CDR1 LGHNA and CDR2 YSLEER. The CDR3 is CASSQGPGQSYNEQFF. The CDR3, as DNA: TGCGCCAGCAGCCAAGGACCGGGACAATCCTACAATGAGCAGTTCTTC.

V is TRBV5-6 and J is TRBJ1-4, with D unclear. Trimming took 0 bases from V and 4 from J, leaving 10 bases between them. This CDR3 is built from 15 residues. In germline, CDR1 is SGHDT, CDR2 YYEEEE. For the CDR3, the DNA is TGTGCCAGCAGCTTGGATACAGCTTTTAATGAAAAACTGTTTTTT. Its translation: CASSLDTAFNEKLFF.

This clone was seen a single time. J is TRBJ2-4 and V is TRBV10-3, with 7 bases identical to TRBD1. J lost 6 bases, V lost 0 bases, and 8 bases had no gene match. The CDR3 is made up of 16 amino acids. CDR1 and CDR2 (germline): ENHRY, SYGVKD. The CDR3 here is CAISESSQGVLNIQYF. The CDR3 coding sequence is TGTGCCATCAGTGAGTCGAGTCAGGGGGTCCTAAACATTCAGTACTTC.